This record concerns one T cell receptor (beta chain) sequence. In the original analysis: Amplified reference gene primers provided the basis for estimating nucleated cell counts. Clones were read by immunoSEQ multiplex PCR, and TCRdb kept only the in-frame ones, dropping some. From that table come the V and J calls and clone size; the DNA was used to work out D and trimming. The sample includes tens of thousands of clones, roughly 87% of them seen just once. This specimen belongs to a study of blood T cell repertoires in COVID-19. About the study: The samples span acute and convalescent COVID-19 from the United States, Italy and Spain. PBMCs, B-cell-depleted T cells, or T cells were the source of the cDNA or gDNA that made up the material.

V dropped 3 bases and J dropped 1 base, with 23 bases sitting between them. The CDR3 contains 19 residues. The germline gives CDR1 SGHAT, CDR2 FQNNGV. The sequence was collected from a man aged 80 or over with acute or convalescent COVID-19. Sequences were obtained from peripheral blood. This chain uses TRBV11-2 with TRBJ2-3; the D gene is possibly TRBD2 (6 bases). CDR3 amino acids: CASSFRRLGREWGTDTQYF. CDR3 nucleotides: TGTGCCAGCAGCTTCCGAAGGTTGGGTCGGGAGTGGGGCACAGATACGCAGTATTTT.